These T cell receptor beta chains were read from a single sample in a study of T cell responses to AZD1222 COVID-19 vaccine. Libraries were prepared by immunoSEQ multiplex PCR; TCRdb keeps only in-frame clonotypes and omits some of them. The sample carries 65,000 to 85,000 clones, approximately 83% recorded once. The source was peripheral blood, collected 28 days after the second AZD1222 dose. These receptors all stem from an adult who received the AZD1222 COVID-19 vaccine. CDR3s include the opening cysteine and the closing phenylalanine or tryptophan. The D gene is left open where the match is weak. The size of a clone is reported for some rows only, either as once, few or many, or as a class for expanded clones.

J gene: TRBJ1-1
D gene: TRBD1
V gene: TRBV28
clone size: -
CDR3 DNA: TGTGCCAGCAGAACCGGGACAGGGGCTTTCTTT
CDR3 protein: CASRTGTGAFF

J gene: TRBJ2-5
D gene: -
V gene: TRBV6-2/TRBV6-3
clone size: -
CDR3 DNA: TGTGCCAGCAGTTTGACTGCCATTGTTCAAGAGACCCAGTACTTC
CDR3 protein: CASSLTAIVQETQYF

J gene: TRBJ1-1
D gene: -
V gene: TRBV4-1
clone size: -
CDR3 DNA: TGCGCCAGCAGCCACGGGACGGGCGGGCGCCCTGAAGCTTTCTTT
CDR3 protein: CASSHGTGGRPEAFF

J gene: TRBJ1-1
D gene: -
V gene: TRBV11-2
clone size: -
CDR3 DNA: TGTGCCAGCAGCCTTCACAGGGTGGTCGGGGGGAACACTGAAGCTTTCTTT
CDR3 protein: CASSLHRVVGGNTEAFF

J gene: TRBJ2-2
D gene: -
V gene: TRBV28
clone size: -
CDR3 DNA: TGTGCCAGCAGTTTCTTGCCGAACACCGGGGAGCTGTTTTTT
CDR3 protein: CASSFLPNTGELFF

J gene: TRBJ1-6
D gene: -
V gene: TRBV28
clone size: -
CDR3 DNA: TGTGCCAGCAGGAACGCGGGGGGTTTCACCTATAATTCACCCCTCCACTTT
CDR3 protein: CASRNAGGFTYNSPLHF

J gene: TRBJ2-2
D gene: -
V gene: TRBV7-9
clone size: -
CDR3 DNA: TGTGCCAGCAGCGCGCTGAACACCGGGGAGCTGTTTTTT
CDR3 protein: CASSALNTGELFF

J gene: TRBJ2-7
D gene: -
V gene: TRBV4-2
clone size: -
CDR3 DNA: TGTGCCAGCAGCCAAAACATAGGGGGGCCCAATCCCTACGAGCAGTACTTC
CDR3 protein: CASSQNIGGPNPYEQYF

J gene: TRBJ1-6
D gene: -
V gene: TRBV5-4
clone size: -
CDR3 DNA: TGTGCCAGCAGCCTGGGCCCGGCGGCCCATAATTCACCCCTCCACTTT
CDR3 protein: CASSLGPAAHNSPLHF

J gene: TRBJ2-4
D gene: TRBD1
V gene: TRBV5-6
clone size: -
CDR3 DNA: TGTGCCAGCAGCAGAAGCACAGGGGTGTCTGCCAAAAACATTCAGTACTTC
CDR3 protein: CASSRSTGVSAKNIQYF

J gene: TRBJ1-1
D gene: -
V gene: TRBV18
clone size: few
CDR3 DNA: TGTGCCAGCTCACCCGAACAGGGCCTGAACACTGAAGCTTTCTTT
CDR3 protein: CASSPEQGLNTEAFF

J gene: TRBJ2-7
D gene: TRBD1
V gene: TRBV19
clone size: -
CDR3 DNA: TGTGCCAGTTCGGACAGGTCGCAACCCTACGAGCAGTACTTC
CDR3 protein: CASSDRSQPYEQYF

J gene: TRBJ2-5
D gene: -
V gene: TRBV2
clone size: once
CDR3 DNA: TGTGCCAGCAGTAGTCCATCCAGCGGGGAGACCCAGTACTTC
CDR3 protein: CASSSPSSGETQYF

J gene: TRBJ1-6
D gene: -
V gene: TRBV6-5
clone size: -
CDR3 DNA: TGTGCCAGCAGTTCCAGGGGAAGTGGGAACGATTCACCCCTCCACTTT
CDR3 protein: CASSSRGSGNDSPLHF

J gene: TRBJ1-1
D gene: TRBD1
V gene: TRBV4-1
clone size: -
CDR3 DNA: TGCGCCAGCAGCCATCTAAAGGGACAGGGGGACACTGAAGCTTTCTTT
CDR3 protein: CASSHLKGQGDTEAFF

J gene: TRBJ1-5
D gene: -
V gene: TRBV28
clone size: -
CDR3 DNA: TGTGCCAGCAGCCGACAGTCCTATCAGCCCCAGCATTTT
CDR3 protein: CASSRQSYQPQHF

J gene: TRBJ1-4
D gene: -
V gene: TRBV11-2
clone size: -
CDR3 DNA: TGTGCCAGCACCAAAAGGGGGGCGGGTGATGAAAAACTGTTTTTT
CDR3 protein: CASTKRGAGDEKLFF

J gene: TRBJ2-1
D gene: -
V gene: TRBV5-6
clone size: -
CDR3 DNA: TGTGCCAGCAGCTTATACAGTGATAACAATGAGCAGTTCTTC
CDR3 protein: CASSLYSDNNEQFF

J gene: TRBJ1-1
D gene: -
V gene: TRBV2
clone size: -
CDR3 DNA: TGTGCCAGCAGTCAGGAGTACGAAGCTTTCTTT
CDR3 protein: CASSQEYEAFF

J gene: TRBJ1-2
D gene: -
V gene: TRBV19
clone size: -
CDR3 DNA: TGTGCCAGTAGTATTGCAGGGTATGGCTACACCTTC
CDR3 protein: CASSIAGYGYTF

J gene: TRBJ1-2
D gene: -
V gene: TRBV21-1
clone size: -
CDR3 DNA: TGTGCCAGCAGCAAAGGGATAACCCGCGGCCATGGCTACACCTTC
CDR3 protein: CASSKGITRGHGYTF

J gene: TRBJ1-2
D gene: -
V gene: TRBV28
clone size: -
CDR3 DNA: TGTGCCAGCCAACTGACCCTTGGCCCCTATGGCTACACCTTC
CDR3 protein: CASQLTLGPYGYTF

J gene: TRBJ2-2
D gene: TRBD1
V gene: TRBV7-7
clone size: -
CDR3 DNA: TGTGCTAGCAGCCGGGACAGGAGGACCGGGGAGCTGTTTTTT
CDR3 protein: CASSRDRRTGELFF

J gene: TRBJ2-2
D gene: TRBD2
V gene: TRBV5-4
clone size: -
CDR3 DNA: TGTGCCAGCAGCCTGGATGGGGGGGCGAACACCGGGGAGCTGTTTTTT
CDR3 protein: CASSLDGGANTGELFF

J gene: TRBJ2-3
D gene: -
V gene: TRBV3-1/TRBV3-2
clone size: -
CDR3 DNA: TGTGCCAGCAGCCAAGATTGGGCCACAGATACGCAGTATTTT
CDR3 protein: CASSQDWATDTQYF

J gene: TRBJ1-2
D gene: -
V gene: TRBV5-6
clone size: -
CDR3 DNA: TGTGCCAGCAGCCTAAAGCCAGGCGGCCCATATGGCTACACCTTC
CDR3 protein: CASSLKPGGPYGYTF

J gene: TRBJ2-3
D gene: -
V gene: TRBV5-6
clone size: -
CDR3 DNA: TGTGCCAGCAGCTTTAGTAGCGGAGTCACAGATACGCAGTATTTT
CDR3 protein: CASSFSSGVTDTQYF

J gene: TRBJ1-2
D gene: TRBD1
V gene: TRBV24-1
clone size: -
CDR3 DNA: TGTGCCACCAGTGATCCCTTAGGACAGGATGGCTACACCTTC
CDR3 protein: CATSDPLGQDGYTF

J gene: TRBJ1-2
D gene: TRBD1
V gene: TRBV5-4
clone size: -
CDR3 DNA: TGTGCCAGCAGCTTCCGCTACGCAGGGGGCCAGGGAGGCTACACCTTC
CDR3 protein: CASSFRYAGGQGGYTF

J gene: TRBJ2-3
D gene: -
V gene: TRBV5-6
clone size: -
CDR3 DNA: TGTGCCAGCAGCTACCGGGGGCGCGGCACAGATACGCAGTATTTT
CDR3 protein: CASSYRGRGTDTQYF